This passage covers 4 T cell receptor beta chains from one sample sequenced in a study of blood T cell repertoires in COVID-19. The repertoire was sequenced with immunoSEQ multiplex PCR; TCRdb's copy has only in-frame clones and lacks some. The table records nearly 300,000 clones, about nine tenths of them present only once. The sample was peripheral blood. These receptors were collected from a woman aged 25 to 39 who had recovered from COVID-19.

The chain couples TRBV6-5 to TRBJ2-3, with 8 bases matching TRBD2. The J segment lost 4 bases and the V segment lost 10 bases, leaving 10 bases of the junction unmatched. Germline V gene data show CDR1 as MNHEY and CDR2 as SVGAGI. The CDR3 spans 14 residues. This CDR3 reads CATQRGGAADTQYF. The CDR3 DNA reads TGTGCCACTCAACGGGGGGGCGCAGCAGATACGCAGTATTTT.

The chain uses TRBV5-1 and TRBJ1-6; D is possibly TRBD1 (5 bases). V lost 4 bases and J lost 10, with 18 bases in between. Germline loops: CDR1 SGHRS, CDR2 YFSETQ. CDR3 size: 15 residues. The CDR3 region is CASSGMGRFGSPLHF. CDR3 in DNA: TGCGCCAGCAGCGGCATGGGGCGTTTTGGGTCACCCCTCCACTTT.

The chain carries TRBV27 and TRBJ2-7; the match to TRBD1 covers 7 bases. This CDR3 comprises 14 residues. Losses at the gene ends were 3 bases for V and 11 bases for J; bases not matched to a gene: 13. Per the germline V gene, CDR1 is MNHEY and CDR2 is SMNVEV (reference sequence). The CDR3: CASSFRTGRLREYF. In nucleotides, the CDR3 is TGTGCCAGCAGTTTCCGGACAGGCCGACTGAGAGAGTACTTC.

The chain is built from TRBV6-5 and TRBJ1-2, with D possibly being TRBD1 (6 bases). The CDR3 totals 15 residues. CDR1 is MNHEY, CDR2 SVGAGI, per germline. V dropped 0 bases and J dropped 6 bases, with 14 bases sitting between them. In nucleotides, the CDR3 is TGTGCCAGCAGTTACTCGCGTGGGGGCGCGGATGGCTACACCTTC. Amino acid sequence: CASSYSRGGADGYTF.